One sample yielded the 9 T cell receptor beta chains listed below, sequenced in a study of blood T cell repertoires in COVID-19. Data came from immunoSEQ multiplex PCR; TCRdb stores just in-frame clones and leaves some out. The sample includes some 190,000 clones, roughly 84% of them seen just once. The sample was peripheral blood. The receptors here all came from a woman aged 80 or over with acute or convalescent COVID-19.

CDR3 bases: TGTGCCAGTAGACCCCAGCGGCAAGAGACCCAGTACTTC. As protein: CASRPQRQETQYF. The chain employs TRBV19 and TRBJ2-5, with D tentatively TRBD2 (5 bases). Germline lookup yields CDR1 LNHDA and CDR2 SQIVND (reference sequence). The CDR3 extends over 13 amino acids. V was pared by 6 bases and J by 2 bases, with 10 bases between.

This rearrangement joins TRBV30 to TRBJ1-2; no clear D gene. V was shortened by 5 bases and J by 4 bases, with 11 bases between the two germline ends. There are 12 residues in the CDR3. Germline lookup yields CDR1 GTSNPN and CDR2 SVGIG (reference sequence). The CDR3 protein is CAWGRQVYGYTF. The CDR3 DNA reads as TGTGCCTGGGGCAGGCAAGTCTATGGCTACACCTTC.

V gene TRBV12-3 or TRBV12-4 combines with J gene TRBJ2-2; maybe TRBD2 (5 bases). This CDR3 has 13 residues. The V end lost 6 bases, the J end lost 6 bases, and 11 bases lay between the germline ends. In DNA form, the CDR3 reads TGTGCCAGCAGCCGAGACGGGGCCGGGGAGCTGTTTTTT. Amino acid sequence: CASSRDGAGELFF.

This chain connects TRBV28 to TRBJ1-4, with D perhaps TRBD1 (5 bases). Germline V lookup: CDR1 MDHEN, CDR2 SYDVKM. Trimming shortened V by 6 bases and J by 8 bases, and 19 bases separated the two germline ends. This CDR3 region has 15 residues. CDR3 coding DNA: TGTGCCAGCAGCCCCCCCCAGGGTATAGGGGAAAAACTGTTTTTT. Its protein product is CASSPPQGIGEKLFF.

CDR3 loop: CATSDSHRGTRAFF. Here the CDR3 DNA reads TGTGCCACCAGTGATTCCCACAGGGGAACTCGGGCTTTCTTT. The chain recombines TRBV24-1 with TRBJ1-1; TRBD1 aligns across 7 bases. Germline V gene sequence: CDR1 KGHDR, CDR2 SFDVKD. V dropped 2 bases and J dropped 11; count of bases not matched to a gene: 10. CDR3 length: 14 residues.

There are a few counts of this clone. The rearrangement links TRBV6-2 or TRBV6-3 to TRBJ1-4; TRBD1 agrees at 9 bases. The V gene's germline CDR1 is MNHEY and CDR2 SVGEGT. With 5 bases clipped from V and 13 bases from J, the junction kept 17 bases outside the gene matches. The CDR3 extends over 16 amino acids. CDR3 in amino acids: CASSGFSGQGYNGLFF. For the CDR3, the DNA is TGTGCCAGCAGTGGCTTTTCGGGACAGGGATATAATGGACTGTTTTTT.

The CDR3, as DNA: TGTGCCAGCTCACATATACAAGTCCATGGCTACACCTTC. This gives the protein CASSHIQVHGYTF. This chain links TRBV18 with TRBJ1-2, with D unclear. The CDR3 loop spans 13 amino acids. V was shortened by 4 bases and J by 6 bases, with 12 bases between the two germline ends. Looked up from germline, CDR1 is KGHSH and CDR2 is LQKENI.

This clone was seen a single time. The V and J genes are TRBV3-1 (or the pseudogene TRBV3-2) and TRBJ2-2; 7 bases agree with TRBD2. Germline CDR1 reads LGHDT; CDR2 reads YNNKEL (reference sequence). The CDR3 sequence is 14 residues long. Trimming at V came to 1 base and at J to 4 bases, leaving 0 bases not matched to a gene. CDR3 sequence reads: CASSQAGGTGELFF. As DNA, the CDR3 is TGTGCCAGCAGCCAAGCGGGAGGCACCGGGGAGCTGTTTTTT.

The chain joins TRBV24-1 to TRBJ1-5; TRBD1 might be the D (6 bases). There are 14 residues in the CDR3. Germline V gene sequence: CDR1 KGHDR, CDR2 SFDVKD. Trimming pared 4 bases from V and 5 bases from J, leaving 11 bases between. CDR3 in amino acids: CATSDPGAHQPQHF. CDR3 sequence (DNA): TGTGCCACCAGTGACCCAGGGGCCCATCAGCCCCAGCATTTT.